This T cell receptor (beta chain) was retrieved from a study of Graves' ophthalmopathy and Graves' hyperthyroidism. From RNA, the CDR3 regions of TCR beta chains were amplified and sequenced. The workflow started with a first-round RT-PCR run with HTBI primers and then moved on to a second-round multiplex PCR. TCRdb passed the multiplex PCR reads through MiXCR, listing each CDR3 protein once. Of just over 600,000 distinct CDR3 sequences listed, about 20% are singletons. The PBMCs originated from more than 8 ml of fresh peripheral blood. Trimming took 3 bases from V and 2 from J, leaving 10 bases between them. The germline V gene encodes CDR1 KGHSH and CDR2 LQKENI. The CDR3 has 15 residues.

The receptor's source is a woman aged 18-35 years with stable Graves' hyperthyroidism. Some clones in this sample may be carry-over from other donors' samples. The V call is TRBV18, the J call TRBJ2-2; D remains unclear. Sequencing was performed on peripheral blood. The CDR3 here is CASSPRGYNTGELFF. CDR3 nucleotide sequence: TGTGCCAGCTCACCTCGTGGCTACAACACCGGGGAGCTGTTTTTT.